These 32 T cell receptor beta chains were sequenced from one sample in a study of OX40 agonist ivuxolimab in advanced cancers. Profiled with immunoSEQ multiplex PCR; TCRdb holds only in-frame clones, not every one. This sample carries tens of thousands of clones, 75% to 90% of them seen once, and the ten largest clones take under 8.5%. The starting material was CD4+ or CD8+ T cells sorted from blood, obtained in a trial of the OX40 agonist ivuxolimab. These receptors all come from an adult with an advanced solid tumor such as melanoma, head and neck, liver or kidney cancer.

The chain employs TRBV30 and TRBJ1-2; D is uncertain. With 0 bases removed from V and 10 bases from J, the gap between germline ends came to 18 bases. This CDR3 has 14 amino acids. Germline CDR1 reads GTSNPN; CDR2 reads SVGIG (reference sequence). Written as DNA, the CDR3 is TGTGCCTGGAGTGTACGCAACGGCCGTGTTCCCTACACCTTC. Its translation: CAWSVRNGRVPYTF.

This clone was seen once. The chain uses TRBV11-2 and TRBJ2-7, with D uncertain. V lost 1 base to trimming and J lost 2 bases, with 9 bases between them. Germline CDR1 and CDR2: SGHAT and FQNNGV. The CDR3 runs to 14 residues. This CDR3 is CASSLVRQPYEQYF. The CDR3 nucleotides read TGTGCCAGCAGCTTAGTAAGGCAGCCCTACGAGCAGTACTTC.

This CDR3 is CASSRDRGTYEQYF. The CDR3 region has the DNA TGCGCCAGCAGCAGGGACAGGGGCACCTACGAGCAGTACTTC. This chain connects TRBV4-1 to TRBJ2-7; TRBD1 agrees at 10 bases. The CDR3 has 14 residues. Germline V gene data show CDR1 as MGHRA and CDR2 as YSYEKL. V lost 5 bases and J lost 2; bases outside the gene matches: 3.

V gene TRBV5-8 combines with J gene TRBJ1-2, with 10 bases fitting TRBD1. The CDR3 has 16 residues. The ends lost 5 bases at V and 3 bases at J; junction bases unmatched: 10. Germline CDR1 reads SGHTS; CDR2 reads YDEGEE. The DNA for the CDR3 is TGTGCCAGCAGACGACAGGGGGCTGGGTTTGACTATGGCTACACCTTC. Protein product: CASRRQGAGFDYGYTF.

The CDR3 spells CASKPGQGRPEAFF. The CDR3 DNA is TGTGCCAGTAAACCCGGACAGGGCAGGCCTGAAGCTTTCTTT. The chain employs TRBV19 and TRBJ1-1, with TRBD1 identical over 8 bases. The CDR3 spans 14 residues. Germline CDR1 and CDR2: LNHDA and SQIVND (reference sequence). The J segment lost 6 bases and the V segment lost 7 bases, leaving 10 bases of the junction unmatched.

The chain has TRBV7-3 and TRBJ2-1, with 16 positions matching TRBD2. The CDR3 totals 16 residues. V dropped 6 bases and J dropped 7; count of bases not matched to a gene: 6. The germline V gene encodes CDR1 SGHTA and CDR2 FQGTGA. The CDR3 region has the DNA TGTGCCAGCAGAGCCCCGGGACTAGCGGGAGGGAATGAGCAGTTCTTC. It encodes CASRAPGLAGGNEQFF.

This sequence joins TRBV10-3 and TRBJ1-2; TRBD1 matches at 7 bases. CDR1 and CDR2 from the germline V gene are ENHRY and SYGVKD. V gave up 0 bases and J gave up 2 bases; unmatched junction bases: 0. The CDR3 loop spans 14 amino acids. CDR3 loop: CAISESGGNYGYTF. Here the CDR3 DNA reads TGTGCCATCAGTGAGTCAGGGGGCAACTATGGCTACACCTTC.

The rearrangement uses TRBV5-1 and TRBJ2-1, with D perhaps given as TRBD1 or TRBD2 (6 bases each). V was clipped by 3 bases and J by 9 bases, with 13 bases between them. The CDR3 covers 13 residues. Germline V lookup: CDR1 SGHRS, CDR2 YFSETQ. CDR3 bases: TGCGCCAGCAGCTCCCTGGGGGGCCGTGAGCAGTTCTTC. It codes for CASSSLGGREQFF.

CDR3: CSVVPQTGGTDTQYF. The CDR3 region has the DNA TGCAGCGTTGTGCCCCAAACAGGGGGCACAGATACGCAGTATTTT. The chain combines TRBV29-1 with TRBJ2-3; TRBD1 matches 7 bases. In germline, CDR1 is SQVTM, CDR2 ANQGSEA. The junction had 8 bases not matched to a gene; V was cut back by 4 bases and J by 1 base. The CDR3 sequence is 15 residues long.

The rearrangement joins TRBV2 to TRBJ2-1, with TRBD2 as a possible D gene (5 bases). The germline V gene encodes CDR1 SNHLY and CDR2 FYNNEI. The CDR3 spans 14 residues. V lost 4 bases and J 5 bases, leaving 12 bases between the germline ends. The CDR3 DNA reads TGTGCCAGCAGTGTAAGCGGCAACCACAATGAGCAGTTCTTC. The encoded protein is CASSVSGNHNEQFF.

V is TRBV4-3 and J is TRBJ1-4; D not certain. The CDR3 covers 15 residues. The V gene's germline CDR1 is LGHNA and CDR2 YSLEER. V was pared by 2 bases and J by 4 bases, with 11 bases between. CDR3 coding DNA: TGCGCCAGCAGCCAATCGACGGCGGATAATGAAAAACTGTTTTTT. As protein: CASSQSTADNEKLFF.

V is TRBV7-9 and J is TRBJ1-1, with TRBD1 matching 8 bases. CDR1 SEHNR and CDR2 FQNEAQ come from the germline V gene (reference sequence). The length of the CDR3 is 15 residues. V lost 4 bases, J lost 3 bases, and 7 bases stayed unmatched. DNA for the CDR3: TGTGCCAGCAGCTCAGGACAGGGCGGGGACACTGAAGCTTTCTTT. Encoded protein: CASSSGQGGDTEAFF.

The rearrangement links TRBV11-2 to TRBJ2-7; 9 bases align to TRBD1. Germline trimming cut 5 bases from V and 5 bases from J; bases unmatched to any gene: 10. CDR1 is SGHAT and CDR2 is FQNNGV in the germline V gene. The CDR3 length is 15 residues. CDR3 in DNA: TGTGCCAGCAGCCCCACCGGGACAGGGTTCAACGAGCAGTACTTC. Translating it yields CASSPTGTGFNEQYF.

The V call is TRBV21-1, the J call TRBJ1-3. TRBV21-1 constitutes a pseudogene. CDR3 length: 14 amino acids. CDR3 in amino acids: CASSKAGSGNTIYF. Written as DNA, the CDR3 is TGTGCCAGCAGCAAAGCCGGGTCTGGAAACACCATATATTTT.

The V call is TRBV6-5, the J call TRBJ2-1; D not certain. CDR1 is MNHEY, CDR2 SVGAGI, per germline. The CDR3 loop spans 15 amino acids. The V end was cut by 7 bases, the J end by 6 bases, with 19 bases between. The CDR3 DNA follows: TGTGCCAGCACCTCACGGTCCCGGGCCATCAATGAGCAGTTCTTC. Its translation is CASTSRSRAINEQFF.

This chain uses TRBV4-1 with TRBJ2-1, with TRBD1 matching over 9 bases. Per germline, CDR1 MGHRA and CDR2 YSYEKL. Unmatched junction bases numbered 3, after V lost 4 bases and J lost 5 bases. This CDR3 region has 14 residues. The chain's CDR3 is CASSLGQGDNEQFF. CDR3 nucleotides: TGCGCCAGCAGCCTGGGACAGGGTGACAATGAGCAGTTCTTC.

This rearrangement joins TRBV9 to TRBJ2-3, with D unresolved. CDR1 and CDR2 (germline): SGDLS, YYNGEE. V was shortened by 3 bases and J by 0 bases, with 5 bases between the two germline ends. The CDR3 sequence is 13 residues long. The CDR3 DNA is TGTGCCAGCAGCGCTTCTAGCACAGATACGCAGTATTTT. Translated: CASSASSTDTQYF.

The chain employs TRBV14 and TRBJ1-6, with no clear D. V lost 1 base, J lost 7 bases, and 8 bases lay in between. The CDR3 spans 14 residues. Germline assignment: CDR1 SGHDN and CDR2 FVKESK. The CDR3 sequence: CASSQGRANSPLHF. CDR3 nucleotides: TGTGCCAGCAGCCAAGGACGAGCAAATTCACCCCTCCACTTT.

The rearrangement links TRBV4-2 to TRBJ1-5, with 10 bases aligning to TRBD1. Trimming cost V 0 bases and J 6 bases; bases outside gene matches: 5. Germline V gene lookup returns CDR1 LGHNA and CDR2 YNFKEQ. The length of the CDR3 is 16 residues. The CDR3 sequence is CASSQDPTGGTQPQHF. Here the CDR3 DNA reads TGTGCCAGCAGCCAAGATCCGACAGGGGGCACTCAGCCCCAGCATTTT.

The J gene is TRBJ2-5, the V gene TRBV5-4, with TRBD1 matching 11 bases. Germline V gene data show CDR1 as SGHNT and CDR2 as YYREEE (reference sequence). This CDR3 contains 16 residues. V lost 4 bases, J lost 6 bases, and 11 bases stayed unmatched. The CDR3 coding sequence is TGTGCCAGCAGCCCCGCCCGGACAGGGGGCGAAAAGACCCAGTACTTC. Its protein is CASSPARTGGEKTQYF.

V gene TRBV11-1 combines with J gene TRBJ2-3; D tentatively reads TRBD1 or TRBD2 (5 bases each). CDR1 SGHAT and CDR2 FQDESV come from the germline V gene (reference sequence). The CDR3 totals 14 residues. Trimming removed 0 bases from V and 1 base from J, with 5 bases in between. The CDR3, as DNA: TGTGCCAGCAGCTTAGCGGGGGGCACAGATACGCAGTATTTT. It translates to CASSLAGGTDTQYF.

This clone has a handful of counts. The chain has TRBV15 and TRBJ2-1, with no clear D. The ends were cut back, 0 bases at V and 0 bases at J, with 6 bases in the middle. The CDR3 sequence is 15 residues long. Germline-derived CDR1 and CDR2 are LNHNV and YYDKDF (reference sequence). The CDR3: CATSRDPSSYNEQFF. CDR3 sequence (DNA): TGTGCCACCAGCAGAGACCCCAGCTCCTACAATGAGCAGTTCTTC.

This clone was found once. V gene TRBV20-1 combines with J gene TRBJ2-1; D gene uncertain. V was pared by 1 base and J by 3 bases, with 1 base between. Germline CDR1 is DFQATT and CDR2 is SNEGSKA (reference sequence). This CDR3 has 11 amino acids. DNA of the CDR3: TGCAGTGCTAGAGGCTACAATGAGCAGTTCTTC. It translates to CSARGYNEQFF.

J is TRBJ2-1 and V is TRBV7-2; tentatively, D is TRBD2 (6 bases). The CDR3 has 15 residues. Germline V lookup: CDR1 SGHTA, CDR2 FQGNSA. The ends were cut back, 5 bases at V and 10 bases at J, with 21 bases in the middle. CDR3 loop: CASSPPSGSLGEQFF. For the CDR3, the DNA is TGTGCCAGCAGCCCGCCGAGCGGGTCCCTCGGGGAGCAGTTCTTC.

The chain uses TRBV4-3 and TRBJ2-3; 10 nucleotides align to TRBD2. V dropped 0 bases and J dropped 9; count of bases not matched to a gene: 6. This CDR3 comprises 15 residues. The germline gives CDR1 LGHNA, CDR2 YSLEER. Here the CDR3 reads CASSQDGASGRTQYF. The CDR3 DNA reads TGCGCCAGCAGCCAAGATGGGGCTAGCGGGAGAACGCAGTATTTT.

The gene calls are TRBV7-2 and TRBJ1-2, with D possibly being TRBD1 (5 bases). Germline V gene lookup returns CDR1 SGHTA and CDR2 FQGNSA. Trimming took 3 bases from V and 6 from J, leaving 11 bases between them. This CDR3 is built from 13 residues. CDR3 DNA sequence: TGTGCCAGCAGCTTCACCGGGGCACATGGCTACACCTTC. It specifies CASSFTGAHGYTF.

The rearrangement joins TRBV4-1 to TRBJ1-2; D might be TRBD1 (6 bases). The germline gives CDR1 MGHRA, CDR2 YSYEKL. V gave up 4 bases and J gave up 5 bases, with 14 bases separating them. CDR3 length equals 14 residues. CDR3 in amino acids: CASSLGDTKYGYTF. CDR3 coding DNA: TGCGCCAGCAGCCTGGGGGACACGAAATATGGCTACACCTTC.

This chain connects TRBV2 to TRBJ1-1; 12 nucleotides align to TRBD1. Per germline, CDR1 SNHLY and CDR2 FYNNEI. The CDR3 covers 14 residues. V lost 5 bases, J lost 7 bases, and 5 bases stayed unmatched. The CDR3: CASSWDRGLGEAFF. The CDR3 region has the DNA TGTGCCAGCAGTTGGGACAGGGGGCTTGGTGAAGCTTTCTTT.

CDR3 bases: TGTGCCAGCAGCTTTTTAGGCGGGGGGACCCAGTACTTC. It specifies CASSFLGGGTQYF. The rearrangement links TRBV7-2 to TRBJ2-5; 7 bases line up with TRBD2. The CDR3 length is 13 residues. Germline loops: CDR1 SGHTA, CDR2 FQGNSA. Germline trimming cut 3 bases from V and 7 bases from J; bases unmatched to any gene: 5.

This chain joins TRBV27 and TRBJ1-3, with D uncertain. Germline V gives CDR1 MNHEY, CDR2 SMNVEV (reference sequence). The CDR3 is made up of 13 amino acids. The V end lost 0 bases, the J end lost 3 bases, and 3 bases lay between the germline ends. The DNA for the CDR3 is TGTGCCAGCAGTTTATCGGGTGGAAACACCATATATTTT. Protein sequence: CASSLSGGNTIYF.

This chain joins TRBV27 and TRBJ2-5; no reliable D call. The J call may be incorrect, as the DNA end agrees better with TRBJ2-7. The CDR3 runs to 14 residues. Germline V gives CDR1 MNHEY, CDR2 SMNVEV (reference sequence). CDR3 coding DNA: TGTGCCAGCAGGCCCGGCCCGGCCCCCTACGAGCAGTACTTC. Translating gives CASRPGPAPYEQYF.

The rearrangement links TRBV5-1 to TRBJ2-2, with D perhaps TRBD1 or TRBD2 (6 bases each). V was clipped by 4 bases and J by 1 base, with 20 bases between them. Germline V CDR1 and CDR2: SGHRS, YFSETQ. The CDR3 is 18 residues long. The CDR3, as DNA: TGCGCCAGCAGCATTCCGACCGCCCGGGGGCAGAACACCGGGGAGCTGTTTTTT. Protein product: CASSIPTARGQNTGELFF.